These 9 T cell receptor beta chains came from one sample sequenced in a study of shared clonotypes between healthy human individuals. The naive CD8 subset, CD45RO-negative cells positively selected for CCR7, excluded terminally differentiated effector memory CD45RA+ cells. The table came from immunoSEQ multiplex PCR; TCRdb's copy has only in-frame clones and leaves some out. This sample has around 560,000 clones; 85% to 95% occur once, and the top ten carry around 0.11%. The sequenced sample consisted of naive CD8+ T cells sorted from blood. The receptors here all came from a woman under 40 in good health.

The V and J genes are TRBV7-9 and TRBJ2-2; D is uncertain. Trimming took off 5 bases at V and 8 bases at J, with 6 bases between the two ends. The V gene's germline CDR1 is SEHNR and CDR2 FQNEAQ (reference sequence). The CDR3 extends over 11 amino acids. The CDR3 DNA reads as TGTGCCAGCAGCCCTCGGGGGGAGCTGTTTTTT. It encodes CASSPRGELFF.

The chain combines TRBV5-6 with TRBJ1-2; D is undetermined. This CDR3 is 17 amino acids long. Trimming cost V 0 bases and J 2 bases, with 17 bases left between them. The germline V gene encodes CDR1 SGHDT and CDR2 YYEEEE. As DNA, the CDR3 is TGTGCCAGCAGCTTGGGTCTGTTCTCGGCAGCGAACTATGGCTACACCTTC. It encodes CASSLGLFSAANYGYTF.

The rearrangement joins TRBV27 to TRBJ2-1; 9 nucleotides agree with TRBD1. The CDR3 runs 19 residues. The V gene end was trimmed by 2 bases and the J gene end by 6 bases; junction bases not matched to a gene: 17. In germline, CDR1 is MNHEY, CDR2 SMNVEV (reference sequence). The CDR3 coding sequence is TGTGCCAGCAGTTTAACCGGGACAGGGCTGCTGGCATCGGGCAATGAGCAGTTCTTC. It is translated as CASSLTGTGLLASGNEQFF.

This clone was counted once. This sequence joins TRBV27 and TRBJ2-3; no clear D gene. Looked up from germline, CDR1 is MNHEY and CDR2 is SMNVEV (reference sequence). The length of the CDR3 is 15 residues. V gave up 3 bases and J gave up 2 bases, with 12 bases separating them. The CDR3 DNA follows: TGTGCCAGCAGTTTTTTTTGGAGTCCCACAGATACGCAGTATTTT. Its translation: CASSFFWSPTDTQYF.

This rearrangement joins TRBV7-9 to TRBJ2-2, with D possibly being TRBD2 (5 bases). V lost 6 bases, J lost 2 bases, and 13 bases lay in between. This CDR3 spans 15 amino acids. Germline V gives CDR1 SEHNR, CDR2 FQNEAQ (reference sequence). CDR3 coding DNA: TGTGCCAGCAGGCCAGGACTCCTAAACACCGGGGAGCTGTTTTTT. This encodes CASRPGLLNTGELFF.

A remark on this clone: Other DNA sequences in the same sample also yield this CDR3. This chain connects TRBV28 to TRBJ2-3, with 14 bases that match TRBD2. Germline-derived CDR1 and CDR2 are MDHEN and SYDVKM. The ends lost 4 bases at V and 3 bases at J; junction bases unmatched: 3. The CDR3 loop spans 16 amino acids. The CDR3 is CASSSGLAGGTDTQYF. The DNA for the CDR3 is TGTGCCAGCAGTTCAGGACTAGCGGGAGGTACAGATACGCAGTATTTT.

The V and J genes are TRBV27 and TRBJ1-1; TRBD1 might be the D (5 bases). V lost 1 base and J lost 0, with 9 bases in between. CDR1 is MNHEY and CDR2 is SMNVEV in the germline V gene (reference sequence). There are 15 residues in the CDR3. CDR3 bases: TGTGCCAGCAGTTTATTAGGACATCTGAACACTGAAGCTTTCTTT. It encodes CASSLLGHLNTEAFF.

The V gene is TRBV6-5, the J gene TRBJ2-7, with a weak D call TRBD1 (6 bases). CDR1 MNHEY and CDR2 SVGAGI come from the germline V gene. The V end lost 6 bases, the J end lost 3 bases, and 9 bases lay between the germline ends. CDR3 length: 12 amino acids. The CDR3 sequence is CASSPTGYEQYF. The CDR3 DNA follows: TGTGCCAGCAGCCCGACAGGCTACGAGCAGTACTTC.

J is TRBJ2-7 and V is TRBV5-1; the D gene is possibly TRBD2 (6 bases). The CDR3 is made up of 14 amino acids. The V end was cut by 0 bases, the J end by 6 bases, with 13 bases between. Germline lookup yields CDR1 SGHRS and CDR2 YFSETQ. DNA of the CDR3: TGCGCCAGCAGCTTGGAGATCGGGGGAGTCGAGCAGTACTTC. Translated: CASSLEIGGVEQYF.